The 2 T cell receptor beta chains given below trace back to one sample, sequenced in a study of vaccination and CD4 T cells after COVID-19. Treatment of the sample: roughly 10-day PBMC culture with coronavirus spike peptide pools or control peptides (ViraFEST assay). These receptors lack a known antigen. Sequencing of DNA taken from cultured CD4+ T cells relied on the Oncomine TCR Beta short-read assay. TCRdb reanalysed the PCR reads using MiXCR and keeps one entry per CDR3 protein. The sample has about 7,400 distinct CDR3 sequences; around 60% are singletons. The specimen was CD4+ T cells from blood, cultured in vitro. The receptor set was obtained from a human donor who had recovered from COVID-19.

The V and J genes are TRBV6-1 and TRBJ2-7, with D possibly matching TRBD1 (5 bases). Germline V gene sequence: CDR1 MNHNS, CDR2 SASEGT. The CDR3 is 15 residues long. Trimming stripped 5 bases from V and 10 bases from J, with 24 bases between. The CDR3 DNA follows: TGTGCCAGCAGTCCTCAGACAGTTTCCCGTAGCATCCAGTACTTC. It encodes CASSPQTVSRSIQYF.

The chain is built from TRBV2 and TRBJ2-4; maybe TRBD2 (5 bases). Germline V CDR1 and CDR2: SNHLY, FYNNEI. The CDR3 spans 11 residues. V shed 6 bases and J shed 8 bases, with 8 bases lying between them. The CDR3 DNA is TGTGCCAGCAGAGGAGGAGACATTCAGTACTTC. This translates into CASRGGDIQYF.